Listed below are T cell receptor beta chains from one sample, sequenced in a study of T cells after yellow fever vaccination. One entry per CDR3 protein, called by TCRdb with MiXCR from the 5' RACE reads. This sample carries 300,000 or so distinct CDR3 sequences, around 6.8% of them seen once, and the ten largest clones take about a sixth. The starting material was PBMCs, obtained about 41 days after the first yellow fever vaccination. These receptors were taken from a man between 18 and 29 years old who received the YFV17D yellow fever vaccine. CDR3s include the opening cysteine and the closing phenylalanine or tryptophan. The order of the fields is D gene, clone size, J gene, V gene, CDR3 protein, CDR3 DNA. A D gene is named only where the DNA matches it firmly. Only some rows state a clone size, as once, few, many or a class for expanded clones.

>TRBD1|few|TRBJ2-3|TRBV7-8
CASSMDRGRADTQYF
TGTGCCAGCAGCATGGACAGGGGGCGAGCAGATACGCAGTATTTT
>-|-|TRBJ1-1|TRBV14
CASSQDPGTMNTEAFF
TGTGCCAGCAGCCAAGACCCAGGGACCATGAACACTGAAGCTTTCTTT
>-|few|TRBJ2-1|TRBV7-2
CASSLIPRSHEQFF
TGTGCCAGCAGCCTGATACCAAGGTCCCATGAGCAGTTCTTC
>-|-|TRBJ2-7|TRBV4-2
CASSQAPALGEQYF
TGTGCCAGCAGCCAAGCACCGGCTCTGGGTGAGCAGTACTTC
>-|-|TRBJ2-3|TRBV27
CASSLRAGVRATDTQYF
TGTGCCAGCAGTTTAAGGGCAGGGGTCCGGGCGACAGATACGCAGTATTTT
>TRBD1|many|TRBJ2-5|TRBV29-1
CSVDRGLGETQYF
TGCAGCGTTGACAGGGGGCTCGGAGAGACCCAGTACTTC
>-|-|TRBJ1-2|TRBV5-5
CASSLSPGRNIYGYTF
TGTGCCAGCAGCTTGTCGCCCGGGCGGAATATCTATGGCTACACCTTC
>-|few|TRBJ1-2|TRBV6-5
CASRGPEPARHGYTF
TGTGCCAGCAGAGGGCCGGAACCAGCTCGTCATGGCTACACCTTC
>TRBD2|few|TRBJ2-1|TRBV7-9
CASSPAASGVVSEQFF
TGTGCCAGCAGCCCCGCCGCTAGCGGGGTAGTTAGTGAGCAGTTCTTC
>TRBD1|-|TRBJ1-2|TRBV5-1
CASSVRGQGYGYTF
TGCGCCAGCAGCGTAAGGGGGCAAGGCTATGGCTACACCTTC